The clone carrying this TCR beta chain was recorded a few times. The target antigen is unknown. Alongside a J-beta primer mix, a sample-barcoded 5' primer served in a second PCR lasting roughly 7 to 11 cycles. Per-sample output comprised a minimum of 2.5 million paired-end reads containing CDR3. Via MiXCR, TCRdb re-called the 5' RACE reads, giving one row per CDR3 protein. The table lists under 700,000 distinct CDR3 sequences, around 24% of them singletons. Each donor's blood draw was roughly 10 milliliters of peripheral blood. The data originate from a study of blood T cells in healthy people across ages. Notes on the study in general: It was the long-lived donors that had more naive CD4+ cells and higher diversity than aged donors.

Germline CDR1 is SGHVS and CDR2 is FQNEAQ. The CDR3 is 17 amino acids. This sample was shared with a second study, whose subject was T cells of mothers and their children. That investigation notes: Donors were three healthy Caucasian mothers and their six children.

The chain links TRBV7-8 to TRBJ2-5; TRBD1 matches 7 bases. The J call may be faulty, since TRBJ2-7 better matches the DNA end. The receptor was derived from a boy aged 5 to 17 in good health. Material: blood. The CDR3 sequence: CASSFVDREDYIHEQYF. In DNA, the CDR3 is TGTGCCAGCAGCTTCGTAGACAGGGAAGATTACATCCACGAGCAGTACTTC.